The rows below give T cell receptor beta chains drawn from one sample of a study of T cell repertoires in cytomegalovirus infection. TCRdb analysed the reads with MiXCR anew, one entry per CDR3 protein. The profile shows fewer than 550,000 distinct CDR3 sequences, 26% of them singletons. Sequenced material: PBMCs. These receptor sequences come from a human donor in good health (CMV status not recorded). Some clones in this sample may be carry-over from other donors' samples. Both conserved end residues are part of each CDR3. The D gene is left open where the match is weak. Size is stated for part of the rows, as once, few or many counts, or as a class when the clone is expanded.

CDR3 DNA	CDR3 protein	J gene	V gene	D gene	CDR3 length	clone size
TGTGCCAGCACGTCCCGGGAGGGTAGCTCCTACAATGAGCAGTTCTTC	CASTSREGSSYNEQFF	TRBJ2-1	TRBV27	TRBD2	16	.
TGTGCCAGCAGTTCCCCGGACACCTCCTCAGAAACTTTCTTT	CASSSPDTSSETFF	TRBJ1-1	TRBV27	.	14	few
TGTGCCAGCATGGGGCCTACGGTCACAGATACGCAGTATTTT	CASMGPTVTDTQYF	TRBJ2-3	TRBV6-1	.	14	.
TGTGCCACCAGCACCAGCGACAGACTTAATTCACCCCTCCACTTT	CATSTSDRLNSPLHF	TRBJ1-6	TRBV15	.	15	.
TGCGCCAGCAGCCAACAGCAGGGTACCTACGAGCAGTACTTC	CASSQQQGTYEQYF	TRBJ2-7	TRBV4-3	.	14	.
TGTGCCAGCAGCTTGGGGGGACTCCGCGCAGATACGCAGTATTTT	CASSLGGLRADTQYF	TRBJ2-3	TRBV7-9	.	15	.
TGCAGTGCTCGGCCGGCGGCCTCCTACAATGAGCAGTTCTTC	CSARPAASYNEQFF	TRBJ2-1	TRBV20-1	.	14	.
TGTGCCAGCAGTTGGGCGGAATTCAATCAGCCCCAGCATTTT	CASSWAEFNQPQHF	TRBJ1-5	TRBV2	.	14	.
TGTGCCAGCAGTGATCCCCGGACAGGGGACACTGAAGCTTTCTTT	CASSDPRTGDTEAFF	TRBJ1-1	TRBV25-1	TRBD1	15	.
TGTGCCAGCAGTCCAGGGACAGTGGGCAATCAGCCCCAGCATTTT	CASSPGTVGNQPQHF	TRBJ1-5	TRBV28	TRBD1	15	.
TGTGCCAGCAGCTCGGGACTAGCGGGAGGGCACCATGAGCAGTTCTTC	CASSSGLAGGHHEQFF	TRBJ2-1	TRBV7-2	TRBD2	16	many
TGCAGTGCTAGCAAGGATGGACTAGCGGGATTACAAGAGACCCAGTACTTC	CSASKDGLAGLQETQYF	TRBJ2-5	TRBV20-1	TRBD2	17	.
TGTGCCACCAGTGATCCAGGCAAAGGCTACACCTTC	CATSDPGKGYTF	TRBJ1-2	TRBV24-1	.	12	.
TGTGCCAGCAGCCCATTCGACAGAATGAACACTGAAGCTTTCTTT	CASSPFDRMNTEAFF	TRBJ1-1	TRBV7-6	.	15	few
TGTGCCAGCAGTTGGACCCCGGAGGGGGTCAAAAACATTCAGTACTTC	CASSWTPEGVKNIQYF	TRBJ2-4	TRBV28	.	16	few
TGTGCCAGCAGCTTGCGGCGGGAGAGCTACAATGAGCAGTTCTTC	CASSLRRESYNEQFF	TRBJ2-1	TRBV5-5	TRBD2	15	.
TGTGCCAGCAGTCCGACCCGAGCGATCACAGATACGCAGTATTTT	CASSPTRAITDTQYF	TRBJ2-3	TRBV12-3/TRBV12-4	.	15	few
TGTGCCAGCAGCCCCACCGGGACAGGCTTCAATCAGCCCCAGCATTTT	CASSPTGTGFNQPQHF	TRBJ1-5	TRBV7-2	TRBD1	16	many
TGTGCCACCAGTGACAAGACTAGCGGTCGCACAGATACGCAGTATTTT	CATSDKTSGRTDTQYF	TRBJ2-3	TRBV24-1	TRBD2	16	few
TGCAGTGCTGGCAGACTAGCGGGAGATAGGAATGAGCAGTTCTTC	CSAGRLAGDRNEQFF	TRBJ2-1	TRBV20-1	TRBD2	15	few
TGTGCCAGCACTTCTAGCGGGAGGTCTGGAAATGAGCAGTTCTTC	CASTSSGRSGNEQFF	TRBJ2-1	TRBV6-6	TRBD2	15	.
TGTGCCAGCAGTGGTGGCCGCGAGCAGTTCTTC	CASSGGREQFF	TRBJ2-1	TRBV27	.	11	.
TGTGCCAGCAGCAGACAGTTTCAGCCCCAGCATTTT	CASSRQFQPQHF	TRBJ1-5	TRBV7-9	.	12	many
TGTGCCAGTACCCCGGACAGGGTAAACTCTGGGGCCAACGTCCTGACTTTC	CASTPDRVNSGANVLTF	TRBJ2-6	TRBV19	TRBD1	17	.
TGTGCCCTAGAGGCTTATAGCACAGATACGCAGTATTTT	CALEAYSTDTQYF	TRBJ2-3	TRBV7-8	.	13	many
TGTGCCAGCAGCCCGCCGGGACAGGGTCCTCGGACCCAGTACTTC	CASSPPGQGPRTQYF	TRBJ2-5	TRBV7-9	TRBD1	15	many
TGTGCCAGCAGCTTAGAGCGGGAGGGAGATACGCAGTATTTT	CASSLEREGDTQYF	TRBJ2-3	TRBV7-9	TRBD2	14	few
TGCAGTGCTAGAGATCTGAGCGGGATAGTCGGCAATGAGCAGTTCTTC	CSARDLSGIVGNEQFF	TRBJ2-1	TRBV20-1	TRBD2	16	.
TGCAGTGCTAGAGGGACGCCTTTGGGAGCTTTCTTT	CSARGTPLGAFF	TRBJ1-1	TRBV20-1	.	12	few
TGTGCCAGCAGTTTTTCCGGGCGATATAATTCACCCCTCCACTTT	CASSFSGRYNSPLHF	TRBJ1-6	TRBV12-3/TRBV12-4	.	15	few
TGTGCCATCGGGGACTCTTCCTACGAGCAGTACTTC	CAIGDSSYEQYF	TRBJ2-7	TRBV10-3	.	12	few
TGTGCCAGCAGCCAAGATAGGGTAGGCCTCCTTTCTTACAATGAGCAGTTCTTC	CASSQDRVGLLSYNEQFF	TRBJ2-1	TRBV14	.	18	.
TGTGCCAGCAGCTTGGGGGACCCGGGCCACGAGCAGTACTTC	CASSLGDPGHEQYF	TRBJ2-7	TRBV7-2	.	14	many
TGTGCCAGCAGCTTAGCGGTCCCGGGACAGGGGGCGTTCGAGCAGTACTTC	CASSLAVPGQGAFEQYF	TRBJ2-7	TRBV7-6	TRBD1	17	few
TGCAGCGTTGTAAACTTTCCGACAGGGGGTGTCGCGGATACGCAGTATTTT	CSVVNFPTGGVADTQYF	TRBJ2-3	TRBV29-1	TRBD1	17	many
TGTGCCAGCAGTTTCGGAGACAGACCCACAGATACGCAGTATTTT	CASSFGDRPTDTQYF	TRBJ2-3	TRBV28	.	15	few
TGTGCCAGCAGCTTGGGGCCAGGGGCCGCCGCCAATGAGCAGTTCTTC	CASSLGPGAAANEQFF	TRBJ2-1	TRBV7-7	.	16	.
TGTGCCAGCAGCTTACAGCCACTAGCGGGAGGGGTAGATACGCAGTATTTT	CASSLQPLAGGVDTQYF	TRBJ2-3	TRBV7-2	TRBD2	17	few
TGCGCCAGCAGCCAAGAAGGTTGGCAGAGCAATCAGCCCCAGCATTTT	CASSQEGWQSNQPQHF	TRBJ1-5	TRBV4-1	.	16	.
TGTGCCAGCAGCTTCGCAGGGGCGCGAGGAAACACCATATATTTT	CASSFAGARGNTIYF	TRBJ1-3	TRBV7-8	.	15	many